The next 25 T cell receptor beta chains were all read from a single sample in a study of technical replicates of blood from several donors. The table came from immunoSEQ multiplex PCR; TCRdb's copy has only in-frame clones and leaves some out. The sample holds tens of thousands of clones, 90% to 95% seen once. The sequenced sample was PBMCs. These TCRs come from a human donor in good health. Some clones in this sample may be carry-over from other donors' samples.

The chain recombines TRBV7-2 with TRBJ2-3; D ambiguous. The CDR3 covers 14 residues. Trimming removed 2 bases at V and 2 bases at J, with 8 bases between. Germline CDR1 is SGHTA and CDR2 is FQGNSA. CDR3 sequence: CASSLSFSTDTQYF. CDR3 in DNA: TGTGCCAGCAGCTTATCGTTTTCCACAGATACGCAGTATTTT. Combining the CDR3 with reference TRBV7-2 and TRBJ2-3 gives the whole variable domain GAGVSQSPSNKVTEKGKDVELRCDPISGHTALYWYRQSLGQGLEFLIYFQGNSAPDKSGLPSDRFSAERTGGSVSTLTIQRTQQEDSAVYLCASSLSFSTDTQYFGPGTRLTVL.

J is TRBJ2-3 and V is TRBV5-4; 15 positions match TRBD2. This CDR3 comprises 15 residues. Germline-derived CDR1 and CDR2 are SGHNT and YYREEE (reference sequence). The V gene end was trimmed by 3 bases and the J gene end by 15 bases; junction bases not matched to a gene: 11. The CDR3 bases are TGTGCCAGCAGCTCATGGACTAGCGGGGGGGCTGGTGAATATTTT. Translation gives CASSSWTSGGAGEYF.

V usage is TRBV6-5 and J usage is TRBJ1-2, with D possibly matching TRBD1 (5 bases). CDR1 is MNHEY, CDR2 SVGAGI, per germline. The CDR3 runs 12 residues. Trimming left V 6 bases short and J 7 bases short, with 12 bases between. The chain's CDR3 is CASSTGGGGYTF. The CDR3 DNA follows: TGTGCCAGCAGCACTGGCGGGGGTGGCTACACCTTC.

V is TRBV5-4 and J is TRBJ2-1; 13 bases are a match to TRBD2. Germline V gene lookup returns CDR1 SGHNT and CDR2 YYREEE (reference sequence). V lost 4 bases, J lost 10 bases, and 5 bases stayed unmatched. The CDR3 extends over 14 amino acids. The CDR3 DNA reads TGTGCCAGCAGCCAGGGACTAGCGGGGCGCGAGCAGTTCTTC. Translation: CASSQGLAGREQFF.

This sequence joins TRBV2 and TRBJ1-3; TRBD1 might be the D (6 bases). This CDR3 contains 16 residues. Trimming cost V 4 bases and J 1 base, with 14 bases left between them. Germline V gene data show CDR1 as SNHLY and CDR2 as FYNNEI. The CDR3 spells CASSGGTPTSGNTIYF. Here the CDR3 DNA reads TGTGCCAGCAGTGGAGGGACACCCACTTCTGGAAACACCATATATTTT. The variable domain in full, with the rest retrieved from reference TRBV2 and TRBJ1-3, is EPEVTQTPSHQVTQMGQEVILRCVPISNHLYFYWYRQILGQKVEFLVSFYNNEISEKSEIFDDQFSVERPDGSNFTLKIRSTKLEDSAMYFCASSGGTPTSGNTIYFGEGSWLTVV.

The chain links TRBV21-1 to TRBJ1-1; the table's D call, TRBD1, was not checked against the DNA. TRBV21-1 is a documented pseudogene. The CDR3 runs to 15 residues. The CDR3 DNA follows: TGTGCCAGCAGCTCGAAGGACAGGGTAAACACTGAAGCTTTCTTT. This translates into CASSSKDRVNTEAFF.

The V call is TRBV10-3, the J call TRBJ2-3, with TRBD2 identical over 12 bases. This CDR3 contains 20 residues. Germline V gene sequence: CDR1 ENHRY, CDR2 SYGVKD. The junction had 16 bases not matched to a gene; V was cut back by 3 bases and J by 3 bases. The CDR3 bases are TGTGCCATCAGTGACCCACGGGGTCTAGCGGGGGGGAGGGGAACAGATACGCAGTATTTT. It codes for CAISDPRGLAGGRGTDTQYF.

V gene TRBV2 combines with J gene TRBJ2-3; 7 positions agree with TRBD1. With V trimmed by 0 bases and J by 0 bases, 9 bases remained unmatched. This CDR3 is 18 amino acids long. Germline CDR1 reads SNHLY; CDR2 reads FYNNEI. CDR3 residues: CASSEASPGQKSTDTQYF. The CDR3 region has the DNA TGTGCCAGCAGTGAAGCCTCTCCGGGACAGAAAAGCACAGATACGCAGTATTTT. The whole variable domain, filled in from reference TRBV2 and TRBJ2-3, reads EPEVTQTPSHQVTQMGQEVILRCVPISNHLYFYWYRQILGQKVEFLVSFYNNEISEKSEIFDDQFSVERPDGSNFTLKIRSTKLEDSAMYFCASSEASPGQKSTDTQYFGPGTRLTVL.

This sequence joins TRBV10-3 and TRBJ2-3; tentative D call: TRBD1 (5 bases). The V gene lost 4 bases and the J gene lost 0 bases, with 8 bases spanning the gap. Germline V gives CDR1 ENHRY, CDR2 SYGVKD. The CDR3 has 14 residues. This chain's CDR3 is CAISGPGSTDTQYF. In nucleotides, the CDR3 is TGTGCCATCAGTGGCCCAGGGAGCACAGATACGCAGTATTTT.

This sequence joins TRBV4-1 and TRBJ2-1; 10 positions agree with TRBD2. V lost 3 bases to trimming and J lost 12 bases; unmatched junction nucleotides: 11. The CDR3 spans 15 residues. Germline CDR1 is MGHRA and CDR2 is YSYEKL. CDR3 DNA: TGCGCCAGCAGCCAGAGGGGTAGCGGGGGGACGGGGCAGTTCTTC. Encoded protein: CASSQRGSGGTGQFF.

For the CDR3, the DNA is TGTGCCAGCAGCGTAGGGGACAGGGGCTACGAGCAGTACTTC. Translating it yields CASSVGDRGYEQYF. V gene TRBV9 combines with J gene TRBJ2-7, with TRBD1 matching 10 bases. With 0 bases clipped from V and 3 bases from J, the junction kept 0 bases outside the gene matches. The CDR3 is 14 residues long. Germline CDR1 reads SGDLS; CDR2 reads YYNGEE.

This clone was seen only once. The CDR3 bases are TGTGCCAGCAGCTTCCCGGGGGATACAGATACGCAGTATTTT. Protein product: CASSFPGDTDTQYF. The chain recombines TRBV7-9 with TRBJ2-3; D is possibly TRBD2 (6 bases). The germline gives CDR1 SEHNR, CDR2 FQNEAQ (reference sequence). This CDR3 is 14 amino acids long. The V gene lost 3 bases and the J gene lost 3 bases, with 10 bases spanning the gap.

This rearrangement joins TRBV2 to TRBJ2-7; 7 bases are shared with TRBD2. V was pared by 9 bases and J by 7 bases, with 12 bases of the junction left unmatched. The CDR3 extends over 13 amino acids. Germline lookup yields CDR1 SNHLY and CDR2 FYNNEI. CDR3 in DNA: TGTGCCAGTCGTTTGGGGCGGGAGCTAGAGCAGTACTTC. Protein sequence: CASRLGRELEQYF.

The chain is built from TRBV14 and TRBJ1-1, with 7 bases fitting TRBD1. J lost 6 bases, V lost 5 bases, and 6 bases had no gene match. This CDR3 has 13 residues. Looked up from germline, CDR1 is SGHDN and CDR2 is FVKESK. DNA of the CDR3: TGTGCCAGCAGCTTCACAGGGGTTTCTGAAGCTTTCTTT. Protein sequence: CASSFTGVSEAFF.

This sequence joins TRBV14 and TRBJ1-5; 8 bases align to TRBD1. Germline CDR1 SGHDN, CDR2 FVKESK. The CDR3 totals 18 residues. The J segment lost 6 bases and the V segment lost 5 bases, leaving 18 bases of the junction unmatched. CDR3 protein: CASSILQGPTGEVQPQHF. As DNA, the CDR3 is TGTGCCAGCAGCATCCTACAGGGACCGACAGGGGAGGTTCAGCCCCAGCATTTT.

The chain is built from TRBV5-1 and TRBJ2-7, with D perhaps matching TRBD2 (5 bases). V lost 4 bases and J lost 3, with 11 bases in between. The CDR3 is 13 amino acids. CDR1 and CDR2 from the germline V gene are SGHRS and YFSETQ. The CDR3 loop reads CASSPGEFYEQYF. Here the CDR3 DNA reads TGCGCCAGCAGCCCTGGGGAGTTCTACGAGCAGTACTTC.

This clone was observed a single time. The CDR3 protein is CASSLEGHRGIYNEQFF. The CDR3 coding sequence is TGTGCCAGCAGCTTAGAGGGCCACCGGGGGATATACAATGAGCAGTTCTTC. The chain carries TRBV7-3 and TRBJ2-1, with a weak D call TRBD2 (6 bases). Germline V gene sequence: CDR1 SGHTA, CDR2 FQGTGA. This CDR3 has 17 amino acids. V was clipped by 2 bases and J by 4 bases, with 18 bases between them.

This chain connects TRBV7-2 to TRBJ1-5, with D possibly TRBD1 on 6 matching bases. This CDR3 region has 15 residues. Germline V lookup: CDR1 SGHTA, CDR2 FQGNSA. The ends were cut back, 1 base at V and 2 bases at J, with 9 bases in the middle. DNA of the CDR3: TGTGCCAGCAGCTTAGTAGGGGGAGGCAATCAGCCCCAGCATTTT. As protein: CASSLVGGGNQPQHF.

The J gene is TRBJ1-2, the V gene TRBV5-6; TRBD1 agrees at 8 bases. Trimming at V came to 0 bases and at J to 4 bases, leaving 8 bases not matched to a gene. Germline-derived CDR1 and CDR2 are SGHDT and YYEEEE. There are 16 residues in the CDR3. In nucleotides, the CDR3 is TGTGCCAGCAGCTTGGGGGCAGGACAGGGCTTCTATGGCTACACCTTC. It codes for CASSLGAGQGFYGYTF.

The chain joins TRBV20-1 to TRBJ1-1; D is unclear. Deletions cut 6 bases from V and 1 base from J, with 6 bases between. The length of the CDR3 is 11 residues. Per the germline V gene, CDR1 is DFQATT and CDR2 is SNEGSKA (reference sequence). The CDR3 DNA follows: TGCAGTGCGGAGGGGAACACTGAAGCTTTCTTT. Residues: CSAEGNTEAFF.

This rearrangement joins TRBV4-2 to TRBJ2-2; 10 nucleotides line up with TRBD2. The CDR3 is 15 amino acids. V lost 5 bases to trimming and J lost 8 bases; unmatched junction nucleotides: 8. CDR1 is LGHNA, CDR2 YNFKEQ, per germline. CDR3 loop: CASSGELAGWGELFF. The DNA for the CDR3 is TGTGCCAGCAGCGGAGAACTAGCGGGGTGGGGGGAGCTGTTTTTT.

V and J are TRBV28 and TRBJ1-3; a weak D match, TRBD1 (6 bases). The ends were cut back, 1 base at V and 2 bases at J, with 9 bases in the middle. Germline CDR1 is MDHEN and CDR2 is SYDVKM. The CDR3 runs to 15 residues. CDR3 residues: CASSLFGGPGNTIYF. Written as DNA, the CDR3 is TGTGCCAGCAGTTTATTCGGGGGGCCTGGAAACACCATATATTTT.

The gene calls are TRBV7-6 and TRBJ2-5, with TRBD2 matching over 10 bases. Germline V gene lookup returns CDR1 SGHVS and CDR2 FNYEAQ. There are 15 residues in the CDR3. V lost 5 bases to trimming and J lost 2 bases; unmatched junction nucleotides: 5. For the CDR3, the DNA is TGTGCCAGCAGCCCGGGACTAGCGAATCAAGAGACCCAGTACTTC. This translates into CASSPGLANQETQYF.

The V call is TRBV6-5, the J call TRBJ2-3; TRBD2 aligns across 9 bases. Germline assignment: CDR1 MNHEY and CDR2 SVGAGI. Trimming cost V 4 bases and J 2 bases; bases outside gene matches: 7. CDR3 length: 16 amino acids. CDR3 in DNA: TGTGCCAGCAGTTCGGTGGGCGGGAGGGCCACAGATACGCAGTATTTT. This codes for CASSSVGGRATDTQYF.

Points on this clone: This sample also contains other DNA sequences that code for the same CDR3. This CDR3 reads CASSPSTGGRTEAFF. CDR3 DNA sequence: TGTGCCAGCTCACCATCGACAGGGGGCCGGACTGAAGCTTTCTTT. This sequence joins TRBV18 and TRBJ1-1, with 10 bases fitting TRBD1. V shed 2 bases, J shed 5 bases, and the junction held 5 bases outside the gene matches. CDR1 is KGHSH and CDR2 is LQKENI in the germline V gene. The CDR3 contains 15 residues.